This T cell receptor (beta chain) was recovered during a study of identical twins (dated by TCRdb to the mid-2010s). Notes on the research overall: To test whether fetal clonotypes persist, the study used deep sequencing on TCR alpha and beta repertoires from monozygotic twins, unrelated adults of various ages, and cord blood. To rule out contamination, replicate twin experiments were performed at different times with different library preparation protocols.

The full study reports these points: Out-of-frame TCR alpha sequences shared between twins showed an excess of low generation-probability sequences compared with coincidental sharing between unrelated individuals. In beta out-of-frame sequences, excess twin sharing was weaker, because having fewer shared sequences lowered the signal-to-noise ratio. In monozygotic twins, recombination models systematically underestimated out-of-frame TCR alpha sharing, but the models matched the sharing seen between unrelated individuals. Fewer insertions were carried by abundant cord blood beta clonotypes, a similar but weaker trend appeared in young adult naive repertoires, and no such trend appeared in memory repertoires. Because the same donors could not be followed over many years, the conclusions relied on cross-sectional statistical analysis. Zero-insertion analyses could be partly confounded by invariant T cells such as MAIT and iNKT, although diverse VJ usage argued against such confounding for most clonotypes.

Taken from cysteine to phenylalanine, the CDR3 has 14 residues. The only DNA kept is the CDR3, 42 bases in frame from the first base. In the germline V gene, CDR1 corresponds to MNHEY and CDR2 to SVGAGI. After removal of 5 bases from V and 7 bases from J, the junction retains 6 bases not matched to a gene. To note about this clonotype: Its antigen remains undetermined. Base qualities are not recorded, but no much larger clone differs from it by a single base.

All donors were healthy Caucasians. The twin cohort consisted of three pairs of female monozygotic twins, all aged about 18 to 30 years. Miltenyi CD45RO+ enrichment and human naive T-cell isolation kits were used to isolate memory (CD45RO+) and naive T cells from PBMC. The library was generated by 5' RACE. The run used an Illumina HiSeq 2000. A universal primer binding site was added through template switching, and the final cDNA carried a unique molecular identifier so that TCR cDNA molecules could be counted accurately. First-strand cDNA for TCR alpha and beta chains was synthesized from specific primers in the conserved constant-segment region. To control for contamination, every cDNA library carried two barcodes: a SMART-Mk sample barcode plus Illumina barcodes. Two successive PCR steps introduced TruSeq adapter sequences along with Illumina sample barcodes. Sequencing of the TCR alpha and beta cDNA libraries was done on the Illumina HiSeq platform using custom primers. The published analysis was carried out like this. Unique molecular identifiers were extracted from raw reads with MiGEC, and CDR3 positions were determined with MiXCR. For each individual, recombination models were inferred using an EM algorithm with the repgenHMM and IGoR tools. The tcR package in R was used for shared clonotype analysis, with sharing normalized by the product of cloneset sizes. To study raw recombination without the effects of thymic and clonal selection, out-of-frame nonproductive sequences were analyzed. TCRdb reanalyzed the raw reads on its own, using fastp at Q25 for trimming and MiXCR for clone calling, and kept in-frame beta chains. Here each entry gathers all rows of one CDR3 protein and keeps the most common genes and DNA. TCRdb, not the authors, supplied the V and J calls. In all, the sample holds a few hundred thousand distinct CDR3 sequences, and roughly 12% of those were seen once. The top ten constitute roughly 3.7% of the sample.

The same sample was also studied in work on yellow fever vaccine responses in identical twins. From that second study: The T cell response to vaccination in identical twins was reported by the authors to appear partly convergent and partly personalized. In the study, vaccine-responding T cell clones were precisely tracked in identical twins.

Sequenced input: memory (CD45RO+) T cells sorted from blood. What this sample's cell subset or site label stands for: CD45RO+ enriched T cells. This receptor was identified in a woman aged 18-30 years in good health. The chain is made from TRBV6-5 and TRBJ2-2, and TRBD1 matches 8 of the central bases. The nucleotide sequence is TGTGCCAGCAGTAACCACAGGGGGGACGGGGAGCTGTTTTTT. Translation gives CASSNHRGDGELFF.